This TCR beta chain was retrieved from a study of tumor and adjacent non-tumor tissue in lung cancer. Study findings and constraints: Compared with tumor, normal lung showed significantly lower TCR diversity. Shorter survival was associated with higher TCR diversity in tumors.

TCRbeta libraries were built with three rounds of nested PCR, modified from ARM-PCR. TCRdb redid the calling of the multiplex PCR reads with MiXCR, one entry per CDR3 protein. Of fewer than 100,000 distinct CDR3 sequences listed, about 82% are singletons. RNA was extracted from bulk tissue without any cell sorting. The normal lung tissue was taken more than 3 cm from the tumor edge. A note on this clonotype: Its cognate antigen is unknown.

The sample consisted of distant non-tumor lung tissue. The TCR comes from a man aged 55 to 70 with non-small cell lung cancer.

The CDR3 DNA is TGTGCCAGCAGTGAACGGGTATTTGAAGGGCGCTGTGGCTACACCTTC. It translates to CASSERVFEGRCGYTF. The chain combines TRBV6-1 with TRBJ1-2; D uncertain. This CDR3 spans 16 amino acids. Germline V gives CDR1 MNHNS, CDR2 SASEGT. The V gene lost 2 bases and the J gene lost 7 bases, with 20 bases spanning the gap.